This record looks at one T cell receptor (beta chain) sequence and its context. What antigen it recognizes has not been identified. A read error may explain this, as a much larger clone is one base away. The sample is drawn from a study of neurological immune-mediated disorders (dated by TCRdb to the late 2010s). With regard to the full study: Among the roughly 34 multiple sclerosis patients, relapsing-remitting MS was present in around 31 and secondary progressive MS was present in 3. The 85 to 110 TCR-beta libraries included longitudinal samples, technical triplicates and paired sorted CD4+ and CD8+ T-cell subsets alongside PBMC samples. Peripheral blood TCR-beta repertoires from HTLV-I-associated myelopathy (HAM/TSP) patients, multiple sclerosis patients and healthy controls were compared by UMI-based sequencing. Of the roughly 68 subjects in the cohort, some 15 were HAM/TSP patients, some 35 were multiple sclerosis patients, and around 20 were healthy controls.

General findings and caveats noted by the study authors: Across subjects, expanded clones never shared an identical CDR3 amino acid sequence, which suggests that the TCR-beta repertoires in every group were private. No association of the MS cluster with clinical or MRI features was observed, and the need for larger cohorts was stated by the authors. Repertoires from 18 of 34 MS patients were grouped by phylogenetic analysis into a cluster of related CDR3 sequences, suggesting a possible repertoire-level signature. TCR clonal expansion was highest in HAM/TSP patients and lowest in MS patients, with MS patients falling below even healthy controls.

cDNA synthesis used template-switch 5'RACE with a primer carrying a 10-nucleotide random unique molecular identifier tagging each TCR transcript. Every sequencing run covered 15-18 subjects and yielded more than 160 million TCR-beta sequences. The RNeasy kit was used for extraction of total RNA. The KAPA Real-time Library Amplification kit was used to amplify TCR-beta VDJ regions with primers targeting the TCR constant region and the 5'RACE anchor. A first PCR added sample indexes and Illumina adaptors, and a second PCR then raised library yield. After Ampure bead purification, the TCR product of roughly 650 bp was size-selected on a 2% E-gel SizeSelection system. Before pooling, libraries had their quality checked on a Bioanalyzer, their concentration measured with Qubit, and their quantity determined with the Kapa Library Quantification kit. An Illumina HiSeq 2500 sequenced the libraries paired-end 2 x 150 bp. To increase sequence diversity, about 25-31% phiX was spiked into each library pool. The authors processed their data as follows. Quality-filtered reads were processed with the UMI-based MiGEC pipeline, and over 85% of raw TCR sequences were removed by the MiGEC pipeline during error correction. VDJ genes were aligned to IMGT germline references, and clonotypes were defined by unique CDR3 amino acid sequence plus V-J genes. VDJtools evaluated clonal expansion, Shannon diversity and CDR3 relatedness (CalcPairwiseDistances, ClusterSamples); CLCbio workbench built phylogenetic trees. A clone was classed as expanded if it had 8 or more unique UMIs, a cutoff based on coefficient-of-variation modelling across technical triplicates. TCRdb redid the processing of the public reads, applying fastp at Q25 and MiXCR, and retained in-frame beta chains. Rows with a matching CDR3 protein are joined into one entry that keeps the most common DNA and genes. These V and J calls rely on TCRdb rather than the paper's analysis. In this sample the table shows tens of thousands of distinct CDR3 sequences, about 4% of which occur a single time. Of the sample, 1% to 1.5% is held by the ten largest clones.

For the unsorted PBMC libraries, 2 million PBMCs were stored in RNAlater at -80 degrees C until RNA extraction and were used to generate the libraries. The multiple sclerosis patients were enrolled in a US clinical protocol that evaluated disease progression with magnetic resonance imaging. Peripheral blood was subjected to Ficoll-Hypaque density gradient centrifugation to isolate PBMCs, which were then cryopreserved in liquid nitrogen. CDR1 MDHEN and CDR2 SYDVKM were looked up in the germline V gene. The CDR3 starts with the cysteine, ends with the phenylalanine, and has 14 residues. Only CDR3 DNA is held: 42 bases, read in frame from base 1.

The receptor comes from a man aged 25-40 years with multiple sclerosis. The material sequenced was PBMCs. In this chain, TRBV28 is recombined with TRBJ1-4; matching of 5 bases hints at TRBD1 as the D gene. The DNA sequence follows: TGTGCCAACAGTTCGGACGGCGGGGGGGAAAAACTGTTTTTT. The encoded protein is CANSSDGGGEKLFF. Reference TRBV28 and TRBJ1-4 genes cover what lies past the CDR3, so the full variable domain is DVKVTQSSRYLVKRTGEKVFLECVQDMDHENMFWYRQDPGLGLRLIYFSYDVKMKEKGDIPEGYSVSREKKERFSLILESASTNQTSMYLCANSSDGGGEKLFFGSGTQLSVL.